Here is one T cell receptor beta chain with its context. It lacks a known antigen. Mismatch with germline at one junction end may stem from a read error. Patients chosen for sequencing had shown expansion of CD8+CD57+ cells by flow cytometry. Every patient had a diagnosis of severe acquired aplastic anemia based on International Study of Aplastic Anemia and Agranulocytosis and Camitta criteria. No therapy had been received by the patients at the time of blood sampling. TCR repertoires of sorted CD4+ and CD8+ blood T cells from severe aplastic anemia patients and healthy subjects were deep-sequenced in the study. In the USA, patient enrollment took place under clinicaltrials.gov protocols 00001620, 01623167, 00001397, 00071045, 00081523 and 00961064. Ficoll-Paque density gradient centrifugation was used to isolate peripheral blood mononuclear cells. CD4+ and CD8+ T cells were sorted by FACS or magnetic beads before DNA extraction.

This entry belongs to a study of CD8+CD57+ T cells in acquired aplastic anemia (dated by TCRdb to the late 2010s). Turning to the overall study: On average, sorted CD4+ and CD8+ cells yielded around 3.5 ug of extracted DNA, with a range of roughly 0.18 to 30 ug. CD8+CD57+ expansion was defined as a frequency above the mean frequency observed in healthy subjects.

The study at large found these results: Patients and healthy controls showed no significant difference in CD8+ Simpson's diversity (P=0.060). Twenty-nine CD8+ CDR3 sequences were found in both patients and controls but appeared to be highly expressed in patients and within the immunodominant clones of the patients.

The CDR3 runs 15 amino acids, cysteine and phenylalanine included. The retained sequence is limited to the CDR3, 45 bases, with the frame set at the first base. CDR1 and CDR2, per the germline V gene, are SGDLS and YYNGEE. Genomic DNA served as template for TCR beta VDJ combination and CDR3 sequence profiling. An Illumina HiSeq 2000 was the platform used for TCR repertoire sequencing. The study's processing was this. TRBV/TRBJ rearrangement plots, CDR3 size and DJ length profiles, and Simpson's diversity index were used to evaluate the repertoires. The immunodominant clone was defined as the most abundant DNA sequence in deep sequencing data. CDR3 amino acid sequences were checked for sharing between subjects and were compared against published repertoires and the VDJdb database. The public reads were run again by TCRdb, first through fastp at Q25 and then through MiXCR, and only productive beta chains were kept. When rows share a CDR3 protein, they turn into one entry using the most common DNA and genes. These V and J calls rely on TCRdb rather than the paper's analysis. A total of under 350,000 distinct CDR3 sequences appear in this sample, approximately 58% of them only once. The biggest ten clones account for around 1.3% of the sample.

The sequenced sample consisted of sorted CD4+, CD8+, or CD8+CD57+ T cells (not recorded which) from PBMCs. This TCR was recovered from a human donor with aplastic anemia. The sequence is built from TRBV9 and TRBJ2-7; 10 of the junction bases match TRBD1. In nucleotide form, the sequence is TGTGCCAGCAGCGCCCCCGGGACAGGGGCCAGCGAGCAGTATTTC. The resulting protein is CASSAPGTGASEQYF.